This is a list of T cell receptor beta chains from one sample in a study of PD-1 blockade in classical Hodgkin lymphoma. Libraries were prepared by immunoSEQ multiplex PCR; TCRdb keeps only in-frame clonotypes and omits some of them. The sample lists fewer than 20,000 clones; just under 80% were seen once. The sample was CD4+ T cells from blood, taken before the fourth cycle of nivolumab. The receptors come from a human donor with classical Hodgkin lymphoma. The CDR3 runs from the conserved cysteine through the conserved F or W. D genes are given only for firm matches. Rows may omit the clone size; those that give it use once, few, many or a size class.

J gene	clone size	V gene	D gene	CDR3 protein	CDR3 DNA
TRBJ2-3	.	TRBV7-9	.	CASSLAIQGGADTQYF	TGTGCCAGCAGCTTAGCGATCCAGGGGGGGGCAGATACGCAGTATTTT
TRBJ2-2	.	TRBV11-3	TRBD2	CASSPGRGFPGELFF	TGTGCCAGCAGCCCAGGGCGGGGGTTCCCCGGGGAGCTGTTTTTT
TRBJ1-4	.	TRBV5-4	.	CASSSAGTTNEKLFF	TGTGCCAGCAGCTCCGCTGGTACAACTAATGAAAAACTGTTTTTT
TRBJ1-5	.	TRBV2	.	CATHDRGQPQHF	TGTGCCACCCACGACAGAGGACAGCCCCAGCATTTT
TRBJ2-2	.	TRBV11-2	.	CASSNYKGGTGELFF	TGTGCCAGCAGCAACTACAAGGGTGGCACCGGGGAGCTGTTTTTT
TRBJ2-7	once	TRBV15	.	CATSRASAGEYEQYF	TGTGCCACCAGCAGAGCCTCGGCAGGAGAGTACGAGCAGTACTTC
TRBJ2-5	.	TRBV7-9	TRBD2	CASSLVVAGEGETQYF	TGTGCCAGCAGCTTAGTGGTAGCGGGAGAGGGGGAGACCCAGTACTTC
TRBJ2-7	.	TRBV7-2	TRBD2	CASSLSGSRSYEQYF	TGTGCCAGCAGCCTTAGCGGGAGCAGGTCCTACGAGCAGTACTTC
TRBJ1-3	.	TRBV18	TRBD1	CASIGPGGWPGNTIYF	TGTGCCAGCATCGGGCCAGGGGGCTGGCCTGGAAACACCATATATTTT
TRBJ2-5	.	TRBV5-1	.	CASSLMGEETQYF	TGCGCCAGCAGCTTGATGGGGGAAGAGACCCAGTACTTC
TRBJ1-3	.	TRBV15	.	CATSRVGGSGNTIYF	TGTGCCACCAGCAGAGTAGGGGGCTCTGGAAACACCATATATTTT
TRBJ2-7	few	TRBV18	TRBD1	CASSPPGTGYEQYF	TGTGCCAGCTCACCACCCGGGACAGGGTACGAGCAGTACTTC
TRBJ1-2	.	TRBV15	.	CATSSSHGPYGYTF	TGTGCCACCAGCAGTTCACATGGTCCCTATGGCTACACCTTC
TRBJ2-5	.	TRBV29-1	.	CSVGPAETQYF	TGCAGCGTTGGCCCGGCGGAGACCCAGTACTTC
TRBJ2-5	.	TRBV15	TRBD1	CATSRERSGTGGETQYF	TGTGCCACCAGCAGAGAGAGGAGTGGGACAGGGGGGGAGACCCAGTACTTC
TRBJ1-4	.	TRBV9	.	CASSVDSLNEKLFF	TGTGCCAGCAGCGTCGACAGCCTTAATGAAAAACTGTTTTTT
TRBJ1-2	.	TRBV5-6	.	CASSLSARYAYGYTF	TGTGCCAGCAGCTTGTCCGCTAGATACGCCTATGGCTACACCTTC
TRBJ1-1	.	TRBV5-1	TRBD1	CASRTGGNTEAFF	TGCGCCAGCAGGACAGGGGGTAACACTGAAGCTTTCTTT
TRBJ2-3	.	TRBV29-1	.	CSVRSRALTDTQYF	TGCAGCGTTCGAAGCAGGGCTCTCACAGATACGCAGTATTTT
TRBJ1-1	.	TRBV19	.	CASSRRELNTEAFF	TGTGCCAGTAGCAGGAGGGAATTGAACACTGAAGCTTTCTTT
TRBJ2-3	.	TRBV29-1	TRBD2	CSAFPTSGVTDTQYF	TGCAGCGCCTTTCCCACTAGCGGAGTGACAGATACGCAGTATTTT
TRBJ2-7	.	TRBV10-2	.	CASSDSGTPRSEQYF	TGCGCCAGCAGCGACTCCGGGACTCCTCGTTCCGAGCAGTACTTC
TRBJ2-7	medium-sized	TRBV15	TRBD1	CATSGQTGPYEQYF	TGTGCCACCAGCGGACAGACAGGGCCCTACGAGCAGTACTTC
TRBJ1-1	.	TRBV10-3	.	CASRGTPNTEAFF	TGTGCCAGCCGTGGGACTCCAAACACTGAAGCTTTCTTT
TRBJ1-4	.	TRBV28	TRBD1	CASSFGQALEKLFF	TGTGCCAGCAGTTTTGGACAGGCGCTTGAAAAACTGTTTTTT
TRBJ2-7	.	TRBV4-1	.	CASSQGRDTKYEQYF	TGCGCCAGCAGCCAAGGGAGGGACACCAAATACGAGCAGTACTTC
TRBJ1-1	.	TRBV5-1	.	CASSLRVNTEAFF	TGCGCCAGCAGCTTGAGGGTGAACACTGAAGCTTTCTTT
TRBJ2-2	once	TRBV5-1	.	CASSGKVGTGELFF	TGCGCCAGCAGCGGAAAGGTTGGCACCGGGGAGCTGTTTTTT
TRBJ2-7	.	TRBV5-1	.	CASSLSGGSYEQYF	TGCGCCAGCAGCTTGAGTGGCGGCTCCTACGAGCAGTACTTC
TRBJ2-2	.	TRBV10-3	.	CAIRAGTDTGELFF	TGTGCCATCAGAGCCGGGACTGACACCGGGGAGCTGTTTTTT
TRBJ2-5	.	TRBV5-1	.	CASSSVFSGGNEAQYF	TGCGCCAGCAGTTCCGTTTTTAGCGGAGGCAACGAGGCCCAGTACTTC
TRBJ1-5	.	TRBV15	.	CATSRERAAYSNQPQHF	TGTGCCACCAGCAGAGAGCGGGCAGCTTATAGCAATCAGCCCCAGCATTTT
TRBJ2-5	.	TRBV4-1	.	CASSPVDRDHQTQYF	TGCGCCAGCAGCCCAGTAGACCGCGACCACCAGACCCAGTACTTC
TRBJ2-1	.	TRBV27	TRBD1	CASSLWAGGFEQFF	TGTGCCAGCAGTTTATGGGCAGGGGGATTTGAGCAGTTCTTC
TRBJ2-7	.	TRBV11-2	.	CASSFTSGVYEQYF	TGTGCCAGCAGCTTCACCTCTGGGGTCTACGAGCAGTACTTC
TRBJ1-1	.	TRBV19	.	CASSIEGAGLAYNAEAFF	TGTGCCAGTAGTATAGAAGGTGCTGGCCTAGCTTATAACGCTGAAGCTTTCTTT
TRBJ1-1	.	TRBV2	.	CASSIENTEAFF	TGTGCCAGCAGTATAGAGAATACTGAAGCTTTCTTT
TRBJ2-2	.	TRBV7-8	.	CASSLYGELFF	TGTGCCAGCAGCTTATACGGGGAGCTGTTTTTT
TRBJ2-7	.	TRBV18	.	CASSPGGQAYEQYF	TGTGCCAGCTCACCAGGCGGGCAAGCCTACGAGCAGTACTTC
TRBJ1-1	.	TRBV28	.	CASREGGTEAFF	TGTGCCAGCCGGGAGGGGGGCACTGAAGCTTTCTTT
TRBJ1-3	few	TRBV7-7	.	CASSPISSGNTIYF	TGTGCCAGCAGCCCCATTTCGTCTGGAAACACCATATATTTT
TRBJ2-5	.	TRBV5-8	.	CASSPRAARAQYF	TGTGCCAGCAGCCCCCGAGCGGCGAGAGCCCAGTACTTC
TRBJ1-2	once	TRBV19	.	CASSPWDTPGGYGYTF	TGTGCCAGTAGCCCCTGGGACACCCCTGGAGGCTATGGCTACACCTTC
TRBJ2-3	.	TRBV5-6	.	CASSLVGTQYF	TGTGCCAGCAGCTTGGTAGGAACGCAGTATTTT
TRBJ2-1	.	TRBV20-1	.	CSATRGNEQFF	TGCAGTGCTACCCGCGGCAATGAGCAGTTCTTC
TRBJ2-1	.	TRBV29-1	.	CSVEVADHYNEQFF	TGCAGCGTTGAGGTGGCGGACCACTACAATGAGCAGTTCTTC
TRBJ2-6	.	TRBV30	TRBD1	CAFGTVNSGANVLTF	TGTGCCTTTGGGACAGTAAACTCTGGGGCCAACGTCCTGACTTTC
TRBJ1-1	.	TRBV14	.	CASSPLRGPNTEAFF	TGTGCCAGCAGCCCTCTAAGGGGACCGAACACTGAAGCTTTCTTT
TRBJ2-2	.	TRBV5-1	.	CASSLGAGHTGELFF	TGCGCCAGCAGCTTGGGGGCAGGGCACACCGGGGAGCTGTTTTTT
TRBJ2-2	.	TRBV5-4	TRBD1	CASSLQGAGTGELFF	TGTGCCAGCAGCTTGCAGGGGGCGGGTACCGGGGAGCTGTTTTTT